This T cell receptor (beta chain) is drawn from a study of identical twins. From the 5' RACE reads, TCRdb called clonotypes with MiXCR, one entry per CDR3 protein. This sample has about 280,000 distinct CDR3 sequences, with under 9.5% found just once. Study-level results: Insertions ran lower in abundant cord blood beta clonotypes, though not in memory repertoires. Models underestimated how often monozygotic twins shared out-of-frame TCR alpha.

Germline V lookup: CDR1 KGHSH, CDR2 LQKENI. The CDR3 is made up of 13 amino acids. Trimming took off 0 bases at V and 8 bases at J, with 10 bases between the two ends. Of note for this clonotype: Its antigen is undetermined.

This sample was also put to use in a study of yellow fever vaccine responses in identical twins. That report adds: Twins' vaccine T cell response reportedly gave the appearance of partial convergence and partial personalization.

The V gene is TRBV18, the J gene TRBJ1-1, with a weak D call TRBD1 (5 bases). The sequencing sample was made of memory (CD45RO+) T cells sorted from blood. The TCR originated in a woman aged 18-35 years in good health. CDR3: CASSPPGRVEAFF. The CDR3 DNA reads TGTGCCAGCTCACCACCCGGCAGGGTAGAAGCTTTCTTT.